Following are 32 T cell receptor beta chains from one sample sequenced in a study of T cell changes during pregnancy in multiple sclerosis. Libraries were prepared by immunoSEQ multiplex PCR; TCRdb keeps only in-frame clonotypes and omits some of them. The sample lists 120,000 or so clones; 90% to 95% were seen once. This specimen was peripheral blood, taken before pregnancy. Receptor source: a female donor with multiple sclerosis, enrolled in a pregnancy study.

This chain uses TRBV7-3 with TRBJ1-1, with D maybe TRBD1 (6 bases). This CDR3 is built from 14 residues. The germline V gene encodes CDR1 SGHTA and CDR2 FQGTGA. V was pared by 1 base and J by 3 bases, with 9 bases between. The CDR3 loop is CASSLRGGDTEAFF. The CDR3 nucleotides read TGTGCCAGCAGCTTAAGAGGGGGGGACACTGAAGCTTTCTTT.

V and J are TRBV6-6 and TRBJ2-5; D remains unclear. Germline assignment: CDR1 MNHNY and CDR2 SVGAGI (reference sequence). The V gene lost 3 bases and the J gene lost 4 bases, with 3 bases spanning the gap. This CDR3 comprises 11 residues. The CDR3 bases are TGTGCCAGCAGTTATCGAGAGACCCAGTACTTC. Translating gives CASSYRETQYF.

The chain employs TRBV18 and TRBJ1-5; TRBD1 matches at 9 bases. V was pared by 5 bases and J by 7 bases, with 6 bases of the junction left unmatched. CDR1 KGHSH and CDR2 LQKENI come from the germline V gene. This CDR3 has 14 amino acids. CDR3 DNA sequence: TGTGCCAGCTCAAAGGACAGGGGAACACAGCCCCAGCATTTT. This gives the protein CASSKDRGTQPQHF.

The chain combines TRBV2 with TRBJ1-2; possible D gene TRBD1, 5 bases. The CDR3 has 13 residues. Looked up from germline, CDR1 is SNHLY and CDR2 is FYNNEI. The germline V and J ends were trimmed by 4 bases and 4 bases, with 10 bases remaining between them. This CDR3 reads CASSADMIYGYTF. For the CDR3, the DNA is TGTGCCAGCAGTGCGGACATGATCTATGGCTACACCTTC.

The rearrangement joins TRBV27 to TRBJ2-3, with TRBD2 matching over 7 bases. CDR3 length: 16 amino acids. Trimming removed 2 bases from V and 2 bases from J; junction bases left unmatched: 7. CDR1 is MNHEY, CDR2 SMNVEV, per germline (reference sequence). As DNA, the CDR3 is TGTGCCAGCAGTTTAAAGGGACTATCCACCACAGATACGCAGTATTTT. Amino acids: CASSLKGLSTTDTQYF.

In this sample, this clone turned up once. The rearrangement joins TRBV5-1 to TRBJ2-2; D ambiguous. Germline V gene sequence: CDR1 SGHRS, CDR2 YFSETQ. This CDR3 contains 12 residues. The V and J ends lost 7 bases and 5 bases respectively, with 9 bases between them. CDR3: CASPSLTGELFF. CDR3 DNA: TGCGCCAGCCCCTCTCTAACCGGGGAGCTGTTTTTT. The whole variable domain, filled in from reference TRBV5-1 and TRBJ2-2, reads KAGVTQTPRYLIKTRGQQVTLSCSPISGHRSVSWYQQTPGQGLQFLFEYFSETQRNKGNFPGRFSGRQFSNSRSEMNVSTLELGDSALYLCASPSLTGELFFGEGSRLTVL.

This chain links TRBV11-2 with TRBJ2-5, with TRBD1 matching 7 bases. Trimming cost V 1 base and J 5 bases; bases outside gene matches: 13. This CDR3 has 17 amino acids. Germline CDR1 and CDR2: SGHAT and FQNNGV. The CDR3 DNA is TGTGCCAGCAGCTTAGGAGCCATACAGGGGCCGGGGGAGACCCAGTACTTC. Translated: CASSLGAIQGPGETQYF.

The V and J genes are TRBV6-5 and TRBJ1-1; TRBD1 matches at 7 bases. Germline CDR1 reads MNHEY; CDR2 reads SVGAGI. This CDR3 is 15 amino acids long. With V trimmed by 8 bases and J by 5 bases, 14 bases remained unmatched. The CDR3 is CASGSRQGSFTEAFF. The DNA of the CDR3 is TGTGCCAGCGGAAGTAGACAGGGTAGTTTTACTGAAGCTTTCTTT.

CDR3 residues: CASSYFPGSIYNEQFF. The CDR3 DNA reads TGTGCCAGCAGTTATTTCCCGGGGTCGATATACAATGAGCAGTTCTTC. The chain uses TRBV6-6 and TRBJ2-1; a possible D gene is TRBD2 (5 bases). The CDR3 covers 16 residues. Trimming removed 3 bases from V and 4 bases from J, with 16 bases in between. From germline, CDR1 is MNHNY and CDR2 SVGAGI (reference sequence).

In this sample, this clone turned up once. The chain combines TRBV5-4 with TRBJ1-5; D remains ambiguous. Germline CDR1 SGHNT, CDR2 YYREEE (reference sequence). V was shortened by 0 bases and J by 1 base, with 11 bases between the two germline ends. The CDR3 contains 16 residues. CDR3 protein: CASSLGPAGSNQPQHF. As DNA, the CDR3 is TGTGCCAGCAGCTTGGGCCCTGCAGGCAGCAATCAGCCCCAGCATTTT.

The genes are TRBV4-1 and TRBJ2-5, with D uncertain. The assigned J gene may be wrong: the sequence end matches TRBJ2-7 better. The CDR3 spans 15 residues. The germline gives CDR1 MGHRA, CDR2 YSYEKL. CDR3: CASSQDPQILYEQYF. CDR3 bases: TGCGCCAGCAGCCAAGATCCACAGATTCTCTACGAGCAGTACTTC.

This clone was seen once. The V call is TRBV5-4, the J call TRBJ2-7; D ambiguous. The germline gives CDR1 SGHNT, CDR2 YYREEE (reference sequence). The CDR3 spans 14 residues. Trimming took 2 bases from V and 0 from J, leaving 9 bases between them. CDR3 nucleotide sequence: TGTGCCAGCAGCTTAAGCGCGAGCTCCTACGAGCAGTACTTC. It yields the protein CASSLSASSYEQYF.

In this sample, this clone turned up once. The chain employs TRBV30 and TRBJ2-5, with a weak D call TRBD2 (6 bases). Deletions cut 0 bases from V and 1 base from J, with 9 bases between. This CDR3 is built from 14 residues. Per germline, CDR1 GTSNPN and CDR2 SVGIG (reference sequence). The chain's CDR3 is CAWSVPGGQETQYF. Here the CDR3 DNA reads TGTGCCTGGAGTGTCCCCGGGGGCCAAGAGACCCAGTACTTC.

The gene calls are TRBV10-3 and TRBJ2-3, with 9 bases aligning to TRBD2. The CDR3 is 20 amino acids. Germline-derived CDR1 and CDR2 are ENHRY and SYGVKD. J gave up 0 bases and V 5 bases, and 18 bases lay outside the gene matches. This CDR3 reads CAISPSQGGSGRPSTDTQYF. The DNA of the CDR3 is TGTGCCATCAGTCCATCCCAGGGCGGGAGCGGGAGGCCTAGCACAGATACGCAGTATTTT.

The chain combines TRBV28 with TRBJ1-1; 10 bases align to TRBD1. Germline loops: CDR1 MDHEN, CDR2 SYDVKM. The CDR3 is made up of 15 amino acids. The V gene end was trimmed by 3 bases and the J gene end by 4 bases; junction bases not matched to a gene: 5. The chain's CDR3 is CASSLSGQGSTEAFF. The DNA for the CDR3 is TGTGCCAGCAGTTTGTCGGGACAGGGGAGCACTGAAGCTTTCTTT.

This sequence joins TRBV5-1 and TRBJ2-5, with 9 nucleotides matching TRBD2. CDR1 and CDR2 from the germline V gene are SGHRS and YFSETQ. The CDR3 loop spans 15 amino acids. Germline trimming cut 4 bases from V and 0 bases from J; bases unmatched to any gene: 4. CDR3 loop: CASSRSGGYQETQYF. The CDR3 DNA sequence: TGCGCCAGCAGCCGGAGCGGGGGGTACCAAGAGACCCAGTACTTC.

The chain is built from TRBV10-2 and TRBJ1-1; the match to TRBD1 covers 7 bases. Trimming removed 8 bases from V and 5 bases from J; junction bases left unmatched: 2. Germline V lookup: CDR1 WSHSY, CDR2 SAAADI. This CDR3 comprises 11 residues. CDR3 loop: CASSTGTEAFF. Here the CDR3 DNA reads TGCGCCAGCTCGACAGGGACTGAAGCTTTCTTT.

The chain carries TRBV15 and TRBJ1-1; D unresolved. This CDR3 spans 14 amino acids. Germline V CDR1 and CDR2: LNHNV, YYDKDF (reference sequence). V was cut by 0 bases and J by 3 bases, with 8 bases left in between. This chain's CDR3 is CATSRDRRDTEAFF. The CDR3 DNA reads TGTGCCACCAGCAGAGATCGGAGAGACACTGAAGCTTTCTTT.

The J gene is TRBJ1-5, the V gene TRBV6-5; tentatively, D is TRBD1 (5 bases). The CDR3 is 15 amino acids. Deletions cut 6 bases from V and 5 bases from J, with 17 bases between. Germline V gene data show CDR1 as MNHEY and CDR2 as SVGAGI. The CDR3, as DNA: TGTGCCAGCAGCCAAGTTTTGACAGACGATCAGCCCCAGCATTTT. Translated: CASSQVLTDDQPQHF.

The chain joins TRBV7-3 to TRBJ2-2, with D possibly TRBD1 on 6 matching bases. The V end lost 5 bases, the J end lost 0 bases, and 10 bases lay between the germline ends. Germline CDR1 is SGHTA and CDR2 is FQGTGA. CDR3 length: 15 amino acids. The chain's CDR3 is CASSLQGTNTGELFF. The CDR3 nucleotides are TGTGCCAGCAGCCTTCAGGGGACGAACACCGGGGAGCTGTTTTTT.

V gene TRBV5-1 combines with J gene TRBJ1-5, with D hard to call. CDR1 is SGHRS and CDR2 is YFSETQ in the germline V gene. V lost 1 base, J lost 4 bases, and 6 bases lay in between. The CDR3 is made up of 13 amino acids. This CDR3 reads CASSLSGNQPQHF. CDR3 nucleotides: TGCGCCAGCAGCTTGAGCGGTAATCAGCCCCAGCATTTT.

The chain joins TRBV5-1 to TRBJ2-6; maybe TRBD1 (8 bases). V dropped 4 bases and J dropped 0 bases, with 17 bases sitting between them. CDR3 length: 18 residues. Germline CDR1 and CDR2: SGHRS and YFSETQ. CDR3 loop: CASSGRGQDDSGANVLTF. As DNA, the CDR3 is TGCGCCAGCAGCGGGAGGGGACAGGATGACTCTGGGGCCAACGTCCTGACTTTC.

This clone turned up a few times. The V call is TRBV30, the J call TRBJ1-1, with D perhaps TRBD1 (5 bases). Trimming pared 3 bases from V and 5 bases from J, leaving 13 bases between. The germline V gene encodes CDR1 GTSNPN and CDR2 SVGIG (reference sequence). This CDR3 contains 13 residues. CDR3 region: CAWSGTLGTEAFF. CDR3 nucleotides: TGTGCCTGGAGCGGGACTCTCGGGACTGAAGCTTTCTTT. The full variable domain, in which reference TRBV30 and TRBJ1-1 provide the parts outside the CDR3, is SQTIHQWPATLVQPVGSPLSLECTVEGTSNPNLYWYRQAAGRGLQLLFYSVGIGQISSEVPQNLSASRPQDRQFILSSKKLLLSDSGFYLCAWSGTLGTEAFFGQGTRLTVV.

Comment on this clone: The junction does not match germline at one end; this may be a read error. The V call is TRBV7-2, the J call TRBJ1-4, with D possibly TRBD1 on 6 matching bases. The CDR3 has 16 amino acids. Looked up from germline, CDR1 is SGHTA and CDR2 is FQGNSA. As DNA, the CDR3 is TGTGCCAGCAGCTTAGCAGTGGACAGACGGAATGAAAAGCTGTTTTTT. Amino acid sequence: CASSLAVDRRNEKLFF.

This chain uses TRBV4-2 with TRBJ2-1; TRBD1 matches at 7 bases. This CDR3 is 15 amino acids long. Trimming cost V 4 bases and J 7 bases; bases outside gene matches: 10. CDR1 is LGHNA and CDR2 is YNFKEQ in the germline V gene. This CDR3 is CASSPSGTELNEQFF. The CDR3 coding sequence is TGTGCCAGCAGCCCCTCCGGGACAGAGCTTAATGAGCAGTTCTTC.

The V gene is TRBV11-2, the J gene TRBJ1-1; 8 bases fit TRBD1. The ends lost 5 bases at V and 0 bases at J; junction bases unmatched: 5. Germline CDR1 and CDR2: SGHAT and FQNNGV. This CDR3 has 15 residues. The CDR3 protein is CASSQRTGMNTEAFF. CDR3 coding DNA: TGTGCCAGCAGCCAACGGACAGGGATGAACACTGAAGCTTTCTTT.

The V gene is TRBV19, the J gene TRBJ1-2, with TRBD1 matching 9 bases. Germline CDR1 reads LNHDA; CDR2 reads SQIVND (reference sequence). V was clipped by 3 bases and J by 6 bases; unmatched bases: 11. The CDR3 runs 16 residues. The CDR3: CASSISRTGDPHGYTF. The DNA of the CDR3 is TGTGCCAGTAGTATCTCCCGGACAGGGGACCCTCATGGCTACACCTTC.

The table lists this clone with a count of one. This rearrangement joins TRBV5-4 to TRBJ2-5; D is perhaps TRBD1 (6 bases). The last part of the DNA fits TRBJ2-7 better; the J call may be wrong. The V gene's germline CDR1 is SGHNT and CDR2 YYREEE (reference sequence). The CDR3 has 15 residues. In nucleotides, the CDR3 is TGTGCCAGCAGCTTGGAGGGGACACTAATTTACGAGCAGTACTTC. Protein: CASSLEGTLIYEQYF.

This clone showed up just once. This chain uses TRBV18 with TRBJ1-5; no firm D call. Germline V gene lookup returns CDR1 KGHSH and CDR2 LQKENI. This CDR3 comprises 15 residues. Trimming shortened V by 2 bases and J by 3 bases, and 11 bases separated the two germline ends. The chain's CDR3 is CASSPSPDFNQPQHF. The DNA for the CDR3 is TGTGCCAGCTCACCATCCCCGGACTTCAATCAGCCCCAGCATTTT.

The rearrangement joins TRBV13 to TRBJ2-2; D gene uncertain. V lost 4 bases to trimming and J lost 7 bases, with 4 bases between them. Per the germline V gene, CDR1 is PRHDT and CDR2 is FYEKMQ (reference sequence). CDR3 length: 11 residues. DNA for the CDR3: TGTGCCAGCAGCTCGGGCGGGGAGCTGTTTTTT. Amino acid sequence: CASSSGGELFF.

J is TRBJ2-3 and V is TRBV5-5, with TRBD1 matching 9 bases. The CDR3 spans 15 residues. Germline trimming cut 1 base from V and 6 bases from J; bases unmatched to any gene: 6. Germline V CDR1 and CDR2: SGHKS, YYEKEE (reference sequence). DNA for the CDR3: TGTGCCAGCAGCTTGATGGACAGGGGTGTTGATACGCAGTATTTT. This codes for CASSLMDRGVDTQYF.

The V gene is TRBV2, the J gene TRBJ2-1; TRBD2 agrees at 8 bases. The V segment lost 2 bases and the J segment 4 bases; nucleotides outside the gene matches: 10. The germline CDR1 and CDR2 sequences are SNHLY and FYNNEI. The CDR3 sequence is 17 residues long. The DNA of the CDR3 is TGTGCCAGCAGTGAATCACGGACCGGGAGGGATTACAATGAGCAGTTCTTC. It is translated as CASSESRTGRDYNEQFF.